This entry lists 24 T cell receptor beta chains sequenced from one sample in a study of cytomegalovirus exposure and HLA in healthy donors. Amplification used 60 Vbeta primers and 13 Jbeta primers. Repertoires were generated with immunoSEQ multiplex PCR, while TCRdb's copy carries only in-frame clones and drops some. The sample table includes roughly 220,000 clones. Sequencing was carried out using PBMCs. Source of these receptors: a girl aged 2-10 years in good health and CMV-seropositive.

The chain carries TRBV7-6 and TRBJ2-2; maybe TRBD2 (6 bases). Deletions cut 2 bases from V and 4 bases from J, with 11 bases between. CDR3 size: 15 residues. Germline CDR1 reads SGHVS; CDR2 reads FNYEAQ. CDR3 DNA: TGTGCCAGCAGCTTATTTCGGGGACTCACCGGGGAGCTGTTTTTT. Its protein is CASSLFRGLTGELFF.

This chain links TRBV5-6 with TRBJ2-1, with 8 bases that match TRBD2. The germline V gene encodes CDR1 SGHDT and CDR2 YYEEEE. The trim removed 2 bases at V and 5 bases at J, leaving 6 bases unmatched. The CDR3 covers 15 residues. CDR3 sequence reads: CASSLQREHNNEQFF. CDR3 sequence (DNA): TGTGCCAGCAGCTTACAGCGGGAGCACAACAATGAGCAGTTCTTC.

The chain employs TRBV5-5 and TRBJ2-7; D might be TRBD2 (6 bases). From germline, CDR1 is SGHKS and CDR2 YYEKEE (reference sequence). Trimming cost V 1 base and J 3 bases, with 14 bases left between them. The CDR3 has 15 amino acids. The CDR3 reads CASSLTIAASYEQYF. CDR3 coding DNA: TGTGCCAGCAGCTTGACGATAGCGGCGAGCTACGAGCAGTACTTC.

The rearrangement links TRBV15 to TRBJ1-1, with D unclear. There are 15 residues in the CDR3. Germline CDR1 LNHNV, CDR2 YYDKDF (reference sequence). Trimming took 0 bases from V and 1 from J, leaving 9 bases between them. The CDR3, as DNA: TGTGCCACCAGCAGAGACAGGCAGGCGAACACTGAAGCTTTCTTT. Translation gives CATSRDRQANTEAFF.

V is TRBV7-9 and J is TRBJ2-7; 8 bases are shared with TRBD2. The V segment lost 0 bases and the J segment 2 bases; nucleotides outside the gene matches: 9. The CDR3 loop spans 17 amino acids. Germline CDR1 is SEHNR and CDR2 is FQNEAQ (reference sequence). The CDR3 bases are TGTGCCAGCAGCTTAGCATTAGGTGGGACTAGTGCCTACGAGCAGTACTTC. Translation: CASSLALGGTSAYEQYF.

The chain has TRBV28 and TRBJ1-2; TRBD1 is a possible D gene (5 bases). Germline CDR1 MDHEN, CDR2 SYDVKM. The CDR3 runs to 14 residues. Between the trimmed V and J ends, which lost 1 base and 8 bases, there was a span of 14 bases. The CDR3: CASSLSHRSRGYTF. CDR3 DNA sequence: TGTGCCAGCAGTTTATCCCACAGGTCGCGCGGCTACACCTTC.

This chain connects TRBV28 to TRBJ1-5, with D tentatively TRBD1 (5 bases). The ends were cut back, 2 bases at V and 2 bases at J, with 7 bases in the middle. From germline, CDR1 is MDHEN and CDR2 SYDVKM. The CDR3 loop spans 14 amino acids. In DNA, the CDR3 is TGTGCCAGCAGTTTAGACAGTGGCAATCAGCCCCAGCATTTT. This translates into CASSLDSGNQPQHF.

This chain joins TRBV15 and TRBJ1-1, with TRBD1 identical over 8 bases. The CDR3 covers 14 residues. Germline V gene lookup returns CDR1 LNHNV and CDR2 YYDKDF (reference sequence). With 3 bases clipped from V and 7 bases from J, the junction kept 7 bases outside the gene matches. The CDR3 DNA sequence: TGTGCCACCAGCAGGGATCAGGGGGCACATGAAGCTTTCTTT. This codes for CATSRDQGAHEAFF. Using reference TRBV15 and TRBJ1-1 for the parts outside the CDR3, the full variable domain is DAMVIQNPRYQVTQFGKPVTLSCSQTLNHNVMYWYQQKSSQAPKLLFHYYDKDFNNEADTPDNFQSRRPNTSFCFLDIRSPGLGDTAMYLCATSRDQGAHEAFFGQGTRLTVV.

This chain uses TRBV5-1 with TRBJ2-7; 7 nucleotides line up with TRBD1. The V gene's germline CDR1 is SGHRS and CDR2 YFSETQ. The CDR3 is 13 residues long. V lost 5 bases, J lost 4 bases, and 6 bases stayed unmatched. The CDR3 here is CASRLRTGYEQYF. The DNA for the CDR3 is TGCGCCAGCAGGCTCCGGACAGGATACGAGCAGTACTTC.

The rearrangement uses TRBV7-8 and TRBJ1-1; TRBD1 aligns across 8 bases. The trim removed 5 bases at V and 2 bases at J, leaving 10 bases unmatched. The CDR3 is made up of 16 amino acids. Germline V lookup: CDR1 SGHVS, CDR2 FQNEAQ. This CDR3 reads CASSPYDRGINTEAFF. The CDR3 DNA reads TGTGCCAGCAGCCCGTACGACAGGGGAATAAACACTGAAGCTTTCTTT.

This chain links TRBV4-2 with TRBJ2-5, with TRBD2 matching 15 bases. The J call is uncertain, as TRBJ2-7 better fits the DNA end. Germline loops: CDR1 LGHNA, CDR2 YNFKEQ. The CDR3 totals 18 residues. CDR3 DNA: TGTGCCAGCAGCCAAGATCAGGGACTAGCGGGAGGAGGCTACGAGCAGTACTTC. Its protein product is CASSQDQGLAGGGYEQYF.

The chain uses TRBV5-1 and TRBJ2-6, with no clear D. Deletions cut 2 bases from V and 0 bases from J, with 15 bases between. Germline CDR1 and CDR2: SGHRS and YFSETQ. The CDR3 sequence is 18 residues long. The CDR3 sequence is CASSFPQASVSGANVLTF. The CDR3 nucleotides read TGCGCCAGCAGCTTCCCCCAGGCGTCAGTCTCTGGGGCCAACGTCCTGACTTTC.

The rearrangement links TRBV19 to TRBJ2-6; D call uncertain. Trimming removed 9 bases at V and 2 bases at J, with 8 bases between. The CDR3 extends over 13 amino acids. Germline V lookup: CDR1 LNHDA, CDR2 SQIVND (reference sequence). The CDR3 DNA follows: TGTGCCAGCACACTAACTGGGGCCAACGTCCTGACTTTC. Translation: CASTLTGANVLTF.

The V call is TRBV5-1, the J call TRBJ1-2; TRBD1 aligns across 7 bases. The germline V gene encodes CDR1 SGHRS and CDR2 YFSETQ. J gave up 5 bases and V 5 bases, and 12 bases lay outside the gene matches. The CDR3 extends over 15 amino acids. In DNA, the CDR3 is TGCGCCAGCAGGAGAGAGGGGGCCCTTGGGTATGGCTACACCTTC. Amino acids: CASRREGALGYGYTF.

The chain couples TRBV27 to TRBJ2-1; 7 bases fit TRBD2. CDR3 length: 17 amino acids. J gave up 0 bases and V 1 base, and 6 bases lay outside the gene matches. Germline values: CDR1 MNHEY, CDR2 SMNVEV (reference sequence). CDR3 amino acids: CASSLFPAGSSYNEQFF. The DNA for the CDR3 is TGTGCCAGCAGTTTATTCCCAGCGGGAAGCTCCTACAATGAGCAGTTCTTC.

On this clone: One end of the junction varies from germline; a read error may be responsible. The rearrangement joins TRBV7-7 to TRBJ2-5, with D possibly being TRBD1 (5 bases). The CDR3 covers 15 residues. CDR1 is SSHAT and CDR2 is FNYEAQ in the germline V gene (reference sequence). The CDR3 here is CAGSLGDRGQETQYF. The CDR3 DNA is TGTGCCGGCAGCTTAGGGGATAGGGGCCAAGAGACCCAGTACTTC.

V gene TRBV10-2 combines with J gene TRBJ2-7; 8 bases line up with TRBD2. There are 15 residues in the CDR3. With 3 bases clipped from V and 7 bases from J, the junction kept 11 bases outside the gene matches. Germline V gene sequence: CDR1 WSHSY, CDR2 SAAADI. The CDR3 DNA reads TGCGCCAGCAGTGATACGGGAGGGCCCCCCGGGGAGCAGTACTTC. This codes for CASSDTGGPPGEQYF.

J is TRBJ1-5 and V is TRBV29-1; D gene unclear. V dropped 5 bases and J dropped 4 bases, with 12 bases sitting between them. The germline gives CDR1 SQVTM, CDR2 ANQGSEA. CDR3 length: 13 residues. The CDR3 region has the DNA TGCAGCGTTACGGACGGGAGTAATCAGCCCCAGCATTTT. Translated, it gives CSVTDGSNQPQHF.

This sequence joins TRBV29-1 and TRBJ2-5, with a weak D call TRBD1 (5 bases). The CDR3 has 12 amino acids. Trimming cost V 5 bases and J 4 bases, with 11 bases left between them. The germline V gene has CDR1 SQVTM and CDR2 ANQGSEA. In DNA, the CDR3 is TGCAGCGTTCTGACAGAATTAGAGACCCAGTACTTC. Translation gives CSVLTELETQYF. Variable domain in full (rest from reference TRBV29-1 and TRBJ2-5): SAVISQKPSRDICQRGTSLTIQCQVDSQVTMMFWYRQQPGQSLTLIATANQGSEATYESGFVIDKFPISRPNLTFSTLTVSNMSPEDSSIYLCSVLTELETQYFGPGTRLLVL.

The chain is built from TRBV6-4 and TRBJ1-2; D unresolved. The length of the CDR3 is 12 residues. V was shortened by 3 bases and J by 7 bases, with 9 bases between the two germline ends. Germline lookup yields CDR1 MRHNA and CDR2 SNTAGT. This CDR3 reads CASSDRAGGYTF. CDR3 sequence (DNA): TGTGCCAGCAGTGATAGGGCGGGTGGCTACACCTTC.

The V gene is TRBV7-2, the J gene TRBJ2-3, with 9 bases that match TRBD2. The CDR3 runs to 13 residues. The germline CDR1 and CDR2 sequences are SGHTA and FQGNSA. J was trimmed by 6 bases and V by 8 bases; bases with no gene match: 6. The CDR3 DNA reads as TGTGCCAGCGAGTGGGCGGGAGGGGATACGCAGTATTTT. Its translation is CASEWAGGDTQYF.

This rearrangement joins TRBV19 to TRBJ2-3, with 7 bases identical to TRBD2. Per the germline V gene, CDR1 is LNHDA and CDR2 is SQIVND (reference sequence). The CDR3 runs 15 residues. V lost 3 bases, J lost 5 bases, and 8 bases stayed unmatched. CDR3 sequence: CASSIPGLVGDTQYF. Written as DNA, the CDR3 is TGTGCCAGTAGTATCCCCGGACTAGTAGGAGATACGCAGTATTTT.

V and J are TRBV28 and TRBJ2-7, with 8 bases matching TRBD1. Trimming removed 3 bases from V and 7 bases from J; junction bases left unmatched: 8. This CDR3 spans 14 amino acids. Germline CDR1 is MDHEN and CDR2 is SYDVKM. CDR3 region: CASSLDRVKLEQYF. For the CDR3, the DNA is TGTGCCAGCAGTTTGGACAGGGTTAAGTTGGAGCAGTACTTC.

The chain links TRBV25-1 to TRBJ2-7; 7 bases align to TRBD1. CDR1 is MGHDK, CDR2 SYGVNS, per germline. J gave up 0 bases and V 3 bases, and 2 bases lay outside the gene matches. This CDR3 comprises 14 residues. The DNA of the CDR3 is TGTGCCAGCAGTGATTCAGGGGGCTCCTACGAGCAGTACTTC. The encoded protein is CASSDSGGSYEQYF.